This TCR beta chain was profiled in a study of response to subunit inactivated influenza vaccine. TCRdb passed the RT-PCR reads through MiXCR, listing each CDR3 protein once. The sample lists roughly 760,000 distinct CDR3 sequences, 21% occurring once. Regarding this clonotype: Its matching antigen is unknown.

Study-wide results and caveats: T cells newly recruited by each seasonal influenza vaccination are few, the authors suggested.

Germline lookup yields CDR1 SGHKS and CDR2 YYEKEE (reference sequence). The CDR3 runs to 14 residues. Deletions cut 0 bases from V and 3 bases from J, with 9 bases between. The specimen was PBMCs from blood, collected approximately 5 days after vaccination. The J gene is TRBJ1-1, the V gene TRBV5-5; TRBD1 is a possible D gene (6 bases). This receptor was taken from a man aged 45-65 years who received an inactivated influenza vaccine. The CDR3 nucleotides read TGTGCCAGCAGCTTGGAGGGGGTTTACACTGAAGCTTTCTTT. It encodes CASSLEGVYTEAFF.